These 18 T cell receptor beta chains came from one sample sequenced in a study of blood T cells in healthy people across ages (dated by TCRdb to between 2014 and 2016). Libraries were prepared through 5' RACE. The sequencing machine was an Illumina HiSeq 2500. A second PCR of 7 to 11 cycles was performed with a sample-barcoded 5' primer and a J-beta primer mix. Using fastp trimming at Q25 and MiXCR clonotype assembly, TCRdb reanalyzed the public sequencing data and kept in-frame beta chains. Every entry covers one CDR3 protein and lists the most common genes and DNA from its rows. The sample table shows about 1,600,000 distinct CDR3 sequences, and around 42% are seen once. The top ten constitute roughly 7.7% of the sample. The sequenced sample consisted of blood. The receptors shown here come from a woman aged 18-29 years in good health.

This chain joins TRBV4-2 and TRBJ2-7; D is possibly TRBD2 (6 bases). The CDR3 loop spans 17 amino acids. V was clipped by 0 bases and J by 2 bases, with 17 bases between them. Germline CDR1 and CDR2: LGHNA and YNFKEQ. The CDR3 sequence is CASSQENSPGLTYEQYF. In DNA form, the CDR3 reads TGTGCCAGCAGCCAAGAAAACTCCCCGGGACTGACCTACGAGCAGTACTTC.

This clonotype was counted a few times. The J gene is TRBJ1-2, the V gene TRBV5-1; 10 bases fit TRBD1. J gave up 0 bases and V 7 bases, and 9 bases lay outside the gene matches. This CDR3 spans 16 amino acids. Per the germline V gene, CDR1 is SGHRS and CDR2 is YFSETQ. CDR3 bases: TGCGCCAGCTCTGAGACAGGGGGCTCTACTAACTATGGCTACACCTTC. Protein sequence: CASSETGGSTNYGYTF.

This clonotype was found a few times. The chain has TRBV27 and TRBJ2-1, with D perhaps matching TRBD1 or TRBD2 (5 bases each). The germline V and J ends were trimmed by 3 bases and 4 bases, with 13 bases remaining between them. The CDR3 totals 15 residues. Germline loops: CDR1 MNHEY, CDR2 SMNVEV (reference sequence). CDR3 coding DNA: TGTGCCAGCAGTTTGGTGAAGGGACGGTACAATGAGCAGTTCTTC. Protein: CASSLVKGRYNEQFF.

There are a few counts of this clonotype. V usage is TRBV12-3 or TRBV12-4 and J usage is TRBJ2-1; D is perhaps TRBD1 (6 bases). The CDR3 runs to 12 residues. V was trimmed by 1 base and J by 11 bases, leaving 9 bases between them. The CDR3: CASSLVDRKQFF. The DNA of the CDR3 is TGTGCCAGCAGTTTAGTTGACAGGAAGCAGTTCTTC.

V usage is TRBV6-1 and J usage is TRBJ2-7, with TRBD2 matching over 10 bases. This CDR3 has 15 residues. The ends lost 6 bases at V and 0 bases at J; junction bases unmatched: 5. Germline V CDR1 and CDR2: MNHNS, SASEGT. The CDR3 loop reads CASRTSGTSSYEQYF. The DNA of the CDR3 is TGTGCCAGCAGAACTAGCGGGACCAGCTCCTACGAGCAGTACTTC.

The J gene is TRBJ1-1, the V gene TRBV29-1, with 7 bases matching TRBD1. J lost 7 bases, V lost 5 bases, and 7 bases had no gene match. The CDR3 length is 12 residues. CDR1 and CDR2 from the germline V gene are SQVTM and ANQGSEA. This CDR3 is CSVTGAAVEAFF. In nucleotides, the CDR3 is TGCAGCGTTACAGGGGCGGCGGTTGAAGCTTTCTTT.

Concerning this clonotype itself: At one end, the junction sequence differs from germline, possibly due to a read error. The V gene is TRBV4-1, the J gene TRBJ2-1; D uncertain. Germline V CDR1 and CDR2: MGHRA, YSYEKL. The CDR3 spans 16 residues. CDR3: CASSQVHRGSYNKQFF. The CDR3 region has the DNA TGCGCCAGCAGCCAAGTTCACAGAGGCTCCTACAATAAGCAGTTCTTC.

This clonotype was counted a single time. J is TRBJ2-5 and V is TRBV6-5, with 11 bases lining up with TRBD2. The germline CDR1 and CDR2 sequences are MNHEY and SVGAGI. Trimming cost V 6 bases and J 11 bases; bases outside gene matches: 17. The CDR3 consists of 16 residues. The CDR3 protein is CASRVMGLAEANEQYF. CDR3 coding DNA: TGTGCCAGCAGAGTGATGGGACTAGCGGAGGCCAATGAGCAGTACTTC.

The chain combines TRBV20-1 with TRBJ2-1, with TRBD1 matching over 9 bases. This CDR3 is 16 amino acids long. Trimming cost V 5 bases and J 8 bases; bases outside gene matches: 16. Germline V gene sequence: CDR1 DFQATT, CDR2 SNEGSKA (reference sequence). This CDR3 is CSACSTGTGRRDEQFF. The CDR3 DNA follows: TGCAGTGCTTGCTCCACCGGGACAGGGAGGAGGGATGAGCAGTTCTTC.

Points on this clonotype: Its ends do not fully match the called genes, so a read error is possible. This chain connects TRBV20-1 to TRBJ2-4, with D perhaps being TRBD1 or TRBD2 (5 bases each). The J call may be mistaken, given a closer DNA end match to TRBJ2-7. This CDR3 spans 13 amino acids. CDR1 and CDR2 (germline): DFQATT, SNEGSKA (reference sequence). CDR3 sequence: CSGRRGTSYEQYF. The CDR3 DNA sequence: TGCAGTGGTAGACGGGGCACCTCCTACGAGCAGTACTTC.

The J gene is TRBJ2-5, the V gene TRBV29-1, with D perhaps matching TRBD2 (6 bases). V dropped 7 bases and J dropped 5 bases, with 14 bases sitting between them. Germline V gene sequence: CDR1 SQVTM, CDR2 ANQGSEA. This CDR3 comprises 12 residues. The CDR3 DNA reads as TGCAGCGCGACGACTAGGGCGGAGACCCAGTACTTC. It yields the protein CSATTRAETQYF.

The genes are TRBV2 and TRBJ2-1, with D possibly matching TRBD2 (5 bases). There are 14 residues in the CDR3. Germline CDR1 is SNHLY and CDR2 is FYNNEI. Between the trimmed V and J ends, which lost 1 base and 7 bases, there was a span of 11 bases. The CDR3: CASSEGTGRNEQFF. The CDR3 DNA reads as TGTGCCAGCAGTGAAGGGACGGGAAGGAATGAGCAGTTCTTC.

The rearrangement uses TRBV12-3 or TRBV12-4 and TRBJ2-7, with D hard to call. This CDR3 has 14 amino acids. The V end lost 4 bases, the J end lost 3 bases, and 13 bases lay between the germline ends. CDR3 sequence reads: CASSYGMGYYEQYF. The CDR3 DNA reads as TGTGCCAGCAGTTATGGGATGGGTTACTACGAGCAGTACTTC.

In nucleotides, the CDR3 is TGTGCCAGCACCAAAGGGGCGGCGGACCCGAACACCGGGGAGCTGTTTTTT. Residues: CASTKGAADPNTGELFF. The chain is built from TRBV7-9 and TRBJ2-2, with a tentative D call TRBD1 (5 bases). Per the germline V gene, CDR1 is SEHNR and CDR2 is FQNEAQ (reference sequence). Trimming removed 7 bases from V and 0 bases from J, with 18 bases in between. This CDR3 region has 17 residues.

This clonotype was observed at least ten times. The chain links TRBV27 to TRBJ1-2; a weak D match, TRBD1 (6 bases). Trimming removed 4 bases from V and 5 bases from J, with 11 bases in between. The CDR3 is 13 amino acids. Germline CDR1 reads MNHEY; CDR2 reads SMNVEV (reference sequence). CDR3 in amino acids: CASSYRVGYGYTF. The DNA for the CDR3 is TGTGCCAGCAGTTACAGGGTTGGTTATGGCTACACCTTC.

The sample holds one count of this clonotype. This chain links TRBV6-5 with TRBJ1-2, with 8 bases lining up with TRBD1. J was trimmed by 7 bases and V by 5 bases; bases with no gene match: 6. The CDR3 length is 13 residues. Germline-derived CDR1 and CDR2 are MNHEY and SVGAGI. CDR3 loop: CASSPQTGVGYTF. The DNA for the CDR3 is TGTGCCAGCAGTCCTCAGACAGGGGTTGGCTACACCTTC.

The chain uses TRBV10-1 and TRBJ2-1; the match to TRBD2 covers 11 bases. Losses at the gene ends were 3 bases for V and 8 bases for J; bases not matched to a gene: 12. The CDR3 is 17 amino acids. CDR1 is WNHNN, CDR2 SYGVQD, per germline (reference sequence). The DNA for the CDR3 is TGCGCCAGCAGTGACCAGCTGCCCGAACTAGCGGGAGATGAGCAGTTCTTC. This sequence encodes CASSDQLPELAGDEQFF.

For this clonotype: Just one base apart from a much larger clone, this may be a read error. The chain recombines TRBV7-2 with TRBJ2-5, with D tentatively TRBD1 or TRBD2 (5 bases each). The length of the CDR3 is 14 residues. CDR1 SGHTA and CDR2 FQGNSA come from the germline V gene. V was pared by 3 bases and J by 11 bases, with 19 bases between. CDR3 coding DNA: TGTGCCAGCAGCTTGGCGGACAAAATGTGGGAGCAGTACTTC. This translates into CASSLADKMWEQYF.